The rows below give T cell receptor beta chains drawn from one sample of a study of T cells in Graves' hyperthyroidism and ophthalmopathy. Each CDR3 protein is one row after TCRdb ran MiXCR on the multiplex PCR reads. This sample yields 600,000 or so distinct CDR3 sequences, of which 14% are seen a single time; roughly 7.7% belongs to the top ten. Sequencing was performed on blood. The receptors derive from a woman between 18 and 30 years old with Graves' ophthalmopathy. Each CDR3 is given with its conserved first and last residue. Each record gives: D gene, J gene, V gene, clone size, CDR3 DNA, CDR3 protein. D genes are given only for firm matches. Size is omitted from some rows. Given values are once, few, many or a class for expanded clones.

D gene: TRBD1; J gene: TRBJ1-4; V gene: TRBV19; clone size: .; CDR3 DNA: TGTGCCAGTAGTCGGACAGGGGGTCATGAAAAACTGTTTTTT; CDR3 protein: CASSRTGGHEKLFF
D gene: TRBD2; J gene: TRBJ2-7; V gene: TRBV12-5; clone size: few; CDR3 DNA: TGTGCTAGTGGTTTGGTCCTCAGCGGGAGTCTCCACGAGCAGTACTTC; CDR3 protein: CASGLVLSGSLHEQYF
D gene: .; J gene: TRBJ2-2; V gene: TRBV28; clone size: few; CDR3 DNA: TGTGCCAGCAGTTTATTGGGGGGTAGCGTGATGGTCGGGGAGCTGTTTTTT; CDR3 protein: CASSLLGGSVMVGELFF
D gene: .; J gene: TRBJ2-1; V gene: TRBV7-2; clone size: many; CDR3 DNA: TGTGCCAGCAGCCTGCGGGACAAAGCTTACAATGAGCAGTTCTTC; CDR3 protein: CASSLRDKAYNEQFF
D gene: .; J gene: TRBJ2-3; V gene: TRBV6-2/TRBV6-3; clone size: few; CDR3 DNA: TGTGCCAGCAGTAACCTTTATGGGAGTGGGACAGATACGCAGTATTTT; CDR3 protein: CASSNLYGSGTDTQYF
D gene: .; J gene: TRBJ2-7; V gene: TRBV29-1; clone size: many; CDR3 DNA: TGCAGCGTTGAAGATTCAGGCTACGAGCAGTACTTC; CDR3 protein: CSVEDSGYEQYF
D gene: TRBD1; J gene: TRBJ1-2; V gene: TRBV28; clone size: many; CDR3 DNA: TGTGCCAGCAGTTTATCCCTACCGGGACAGGGTAACGGCTACACCTTC; CDR3 protein: CASSLSLPGQGNGYTF
D gene: TRBD1; J gene: TRBJ2-3; V gene: TRBV5-1; clone size: many; CDR3 DNA: TGCGCCAGCAGCCGCGGGACAGGTTCTAGCACAGATACGCAGTATTTT; CDR3 protein: CASSRGTGSSTDTQYF
D gene: TRBD1; J gene: TRBJ2-5; V gene: TRBV20-1; clone size: few; CDR3 DNA: TGCAGTGCTAACCAGGGACAGGTCGGGGGACAAGAGACCCAGTACTTC; CDR3 protein: CSANQGQVGGQETQYF
D gene: .; J gene: TRBJ1-6; V gene: TRBV2; clone size: few; CDR3 DNA: TGTGCCAGCATGAAGGGAGGGTACGTTCCCTATAATTCACCCCTCCACTTT; CDR3 protein: CASMKGGYVPYNSPLHF
D gene: TRBD1; J gene: TRBJ2-7; V gene: TRBV27; clone size: many; CDR3 DNA: TGTGCCAGCAGCCCGTCCTCGGGACAGATGGTCTACGAGCAGTACTTC; CDR3 protein: CASSPSSGQMVYEQYF